This T cell receptor (beta chain) came from a study of identical twins (dated by TCRdb to the mid-2010s). Regarding the research as a whole: The study deep-sequenced TCR alpha and beta repertoires from monozygotic twins, unrelated adults of various ages and cord blood to test whether fetal clonotypes persist. To rule out contamination, replicate twin experiments were performed at different times with different library preparation protocols.

The CDR3 spans 19 residues, from the cysteine through the phenylalanine. Of all the DNA, just the CDR3 is kept, 57 bases in frame from base 1. Clipping removes 4 bases from V and 1 base from J, with 13 as the unmatched junction base count. The germline V gene yields SGHRS for CDR1 and YFSETQ for CDR2. All donors were healthy Caucasians. The twin cohort consisted of three pairs of female monozygotic twins, all aged about 18 to 30 years. Peripheral blood mononuclear cells were used as the source from which RNA for TCR libraries was isolated. The full study reports these points: Invariant T cells such as MAIT and iNKT could partly confound zero-insertion analyses, although diverse VJ usage argued against such confounding for most clonotypes. In monozygotic twins, recombination models systematically underestimated out-of-frame TCR alpha sharing, but the models matched the sharing seen between unrelated individuals. In beta out-of-frame sequences, excess twin sharing was weaker, because having fewer shared sequences lowered the signal-to-noise ratio. Fewer insertions were carried by abundant cord blood beta clonotypes; a weaker similar trend was observed in young adult naive repertoires, while no such trend was observed in memory repertoires. Out-of-frame TCR alpha sequences shared between twins showed an excess of low generation-probability sequences compared with coincidental sharing between unrelated individuals. Because the same donors could not be followed over many years, the conclusions relied on cross-sectional statistical analysis.

This clonotype showed up many times. Its antigen is unknown. The sample holds no much larger clone one base away, and base qualities are not on file. Preparation of the library involved 5' RACE. TCRdb shows the sequencer as Illumina HiSeq 2000. Template switching added a universal primer binding site, and the final cDNA carried a unique molecular identifier that allowed TCR cDNA molecules to be counted accurately. Specific primers in the conserved constant-segment region were used to synthesize first-strand cDNA for the TCR alpha and beta chains. To control for contamination, every cDNA library carried two barcodes: a SMART-Mk sample barcode plus Illumina barcodes. Two successive PCR steps introduced TruSeq adapter sequences along with Illumina sample barcodes. The TCR alpha and beta cDNA libraries were sequenced on the Illumina HiSeq platform using custom primers. The study's processing was this. Unique molecular identifiers were extracted from raw reads with MiGEC, and CDR3 positions were determined with MiXCR. Recombination models were inferred per individual with the repgenHMM and IGoR tools using an EM algorithm. Shared clonotypes were analyzed with the tcR package in R, and sharing was normalized by the product of cloneset sizes. To study raw recombination without the effects of thymic and clonal selection, out-of-frame nonproductive sequences were analyzed. TCRdb cleaned the public reads at Q25 with fastp, built clones with MiXCR and kept in-frame beta chains. Rows matching on CDR3 protein sequence are summarized as one entry with the most common DNA and genes. TCRdb's processing, not the study's, gives the V and J calls here. The sample table holds some 630,000 distinct CDR3 sequences, of which roughly 6.6% were seen once. The top ten clones comprise 1.6% of the sample.

In addition, the sample was reused for a study of yellow fever vaccine responses in identical twins. The second publication reports: According to the authors, in identical twins the way T cells responded to vaccination appeared partly convergent and partly personalized. Focusing on identical twins, the study followed the T cell clones that responded to the vaccine, and did so with precision.

The chain was built from TRBV5-1 and TRBJ2-4; TRBD1 aligns with 11 central bases. The sample was PBMCs. The origin of this receptor is a woman aged 18-30 years in good health. The bases are TGCGCCAGCAGCCCAGAAGGACAGGGGGCGGGTAGCGCCAAAAACATTCAGTACTTC. It specifies CASSPEGQGAGSAKNIQYF.